The TCR beta chain described here comes from a study of identical twins. Study-level points and caveats: Out-of-frame alpha sequences common to twins exhibited a surplus of low generation probability. Excess sharing between twins was weaker in beta out-of-frame sequences.

For this clonotype: Its antigen is not known.

Only healthy Caucasians were enrolled as donors. From the 5' RACE reads, TCRdb called clonotypes with MiXCR, one entry per CDR3 protein. This table has more than 1.5 million distinct CDR3 sequences, about 30% appearing once. Trimming left V 10 bases short and J 2 bases short, with 17 bases between. The germline gives CDR1 MNHNS, CDR2 SASEGT. The CDR3 spans 14 residues. Material for sequencing was cord blood. This chain links TRBV6-1 with TRBJ1-1; D unresolved. This sequence was found in a newborn girl in good health. CDR3 sequence: CAITKELGNTEAFF. The DNA of the CDR3 is TGTGCCATCACAAAAGAACTGGGTAACACTGAAGCTTTCTTT.